The T cell receptor (beta chain) described here comes from a study of CD8 T cells in Susac syndrome. Points from the study as a whole: The study acknowledged a relatively small number of individuals in its TCR sequencing and HLA analysis.

From germline, CDR1 is SGHTA and CDR2 FQGNSA. V lost 1 base, J lost 6 bases, and 16 bases lay in between. The CDR3 has 15 residues. High-throughput TCR beta sequencing covered peripheral CD8+ and CD4+ T cells. Matched for age and sex, the controls were healthy donors. A note on this clonotype: Its target is not known.

Reverse transcription of roughly 0.5 to 1 ug RNA was performed with random hexamers. The authors amplified TCR beta CDR3 across 54 Vbeta and 13 Jbeta using immunoSEQ multiplex PCR. TCRdb itself ran the immunoSEQ multiplex PCR reads through MiXCR, one entry per CDR3 protein. The sample lists some 130,000 distinct CDR3 sequences; more than 90% were seen once. The origin of this receptor is a human donor in good health. This sequence joins TRBV7-2 and TRBJ2-7; maybe TRBD1 (5 bases). The specimen sequenced was CD4+ T cells from PBMCs. CDR3 nucleotide sequence: TGTGCCAGCAGCTTAGTGGGGCCCTCCTCATCCGAGCAGTACTTC. Its translation is CASSLVGPSSSEQYF.